The rows below give T cell receptor beta chains drawn from one sample of a study of blood T cell repertoires in COVID-19. Produced via immunoSEQ multiplex PCR; TCRdb's table is partial and in-frame only. Of 110,000 or so clones in the sample, roughly 80% were seen once. Source material: peripheral blood. Receptor source: a woman aged 35 to 49 with acute or convalescent COVID-19. Both conserved end residues are part of each CDR3. The D gene is left open where the match is weak. Clone size appears in some rows only: once, few, many, or a class for an expanded clone.

V: TRBV4-3; length: 15; D: TRBD2; J: TRBJ2-2; size: NA; CDR3: CASRPSGGDTGELFF; DNA: TGCGCCAGCAGGCCTAGCGGGGGAGACACCGGGGAGCTGTTTTTT
V: TRBV19; length: 13; D: NA; J: TRBJ1-2; size: NA; CDR3: CASSINSYYGYTF; DNA: TGTGCCAGTAGTATAAACAGCTACTATGGCTACACCTTC
V: TRBV18; length: 14; D: NA; J: TRBJ2-7; size: NA; CDR3: CASSPPGVGVEQYF; DNA: TGTGCCAGCTCACCACCCGGGGTCGGGGTCGAGCAGTACTTC
V: TRBV5-6; length: 17; D: NA; J: TRBJ1-5; size: NA; CDR3: CASSLGSGSVLHQPQHF; DNA: TGTGCCAGCAGCTTGGGCTCGGGTTCGGTCCTGCATCAGCCCCAGCATTTT
V: TRBV6-2/TRBV6-3; length: 18; D: TRBD2; J: TRBJ2-3; size: NA; CDR3: CASSSPARGRGGTDTQYF; DNA: TGTGCCAGCAGTTCTCCGGCTCGGGGGCGGGGGGGCACAGATACGCAGTATTTT
V: TRBV5-4; length: 14; D: NA; J: TRBJ1-1; size: once; CDR3: CASTADRMNTEAFF; DNA: TGTGCCAGCACCGCCGATAGAATGAACACTGAAGCTTTCTTT
V: TRBV19; length: 15; D: NA; J: TRBJ1-5; size: NA; CDR3: CASHPPGAGNQPQHF; DNA: TGTGCCAGTCATCCCCCAGGGGCGGGCAATCAGCCCCAGCATTTT
V: TRBV6-2/TRBV6-3; length: 14; D: NA; J: TRBJ1-1; size: NA; CDR3: CASSYVPGGTEAFF; DNA: TGTGCCAGCAGTTACGTACCGGGGGGCACTGAAGCTTTCTTT
V: TRBV2; length: 15; D: TRBD1; J: TRBJ2-7; size: NA; CDR3: CASSIAGGGAYEQYF; DNA: TGTGCCAGTTCCATAGCAGGGGGCGGCGCCTACGAGCAGTACTTC
V: TRBV6-5; length: 14; D: TRBD1; J: TRBJ2-3; size: once; CDR3: CASRDRSSTDTQYF; DNA: TGTGCCAGCAGGGACAGGTCTAGCACAGATACGCAGTATTTT
V: TRBV9; length: 15; D: NA; J: TRBJ2-2; size: NA; CDR3: CASSVVQMNTGELFF; DNA: TGTGCCAGCAGCGTAGTTCAAATGAACACCGGGGAGCTGTTTTTT
V: TRBV29-1; length: 12; D: TRBD1; J: TRBJ1-1; size: few; CDR3: CSVDDRGTEAFF; DNA: TGCAGCGTTGATGACAGGGGGACTGAAGCTTTCTTT
V: TRBV2; length: 14; D: NA; J: TRBJ1-2; size: once; CDR3: CASTPGQTIYGYTF; DNA: TGTGCCAGCACGCCGGGACAAACGATCTATGGCTACACCTTC
V: TRBV5-8; length: 17; D: TRBD2; J: TRBJ2-3; size: NA; CDR3: CASSLGLTSGGADTQYF; DNA: TGTGCCAGCAGCTTGGGCCTGACTAGCGGGGGGGCCGATACGCAGTATTTT
V: TRBV6-6; length: 15; D: NA; J: TRBJ1-3; size: NA; CDR3: CASSYGGGTGNTIYF; DNA: TGTGCCAGCAGTTACGGTGGGGGGACTGGAAACACCATATATTTT
V: TRBV2; length: 15; D: TRBD1; J: TRBJ2-7; size: NA; CDR3: CASSLNRGTPYEQYF; DNA: TGTGCCAGCAGCCTAAACAGGGGGACCCCCTACGAGCAGTACTTC
V: TRBV6-5; length: 14; D: NA; J: TRBJ1-2; size: NA; CDR3: CASSPAEKLNGYTF; DNA: TGTGCCAGCAGTCCCGCGGAGAAGCTAAATGGCTACACCTTC
V: TRBV4-3; length: 15; D: NA; J: TRBJ2-2; size: NA; CDR3: CASSQELLAIGELFF; DNA: TGCGCCAGCAGCCAAGAGCTACTAGCCATCGGGGAGCTGTTTTTT
V: TRBV11-1; length: 14; D: NA; J: TRBJ2-7; size: NA; CDR3: CASSLGWGGDEQYF; DNA: TGTGCCAGCAGCTTGGGGTGGGGCGGGGACGAGCAGTACTTC
V: TRBV4-3; length: 13; D: NA; J: TRBJ1-2; size: NA; CDR3: CASSRAVSMGYTF; DNA: TGCGCCAGCAGCCGGGCCGTCTCTATGGGCTACACCTTC
V: TRBV6-2/TRBV6-3; length: 16; D: TRBD2; J: TRBJ2-3; size: NA; CDR3: CASSGLAGYITDTQYF; DNA: TGTGCCAGCAGCGGACTAGCGGGGTACATCACAGATACGCAGTATTTT
V: TRBV3-1/TRBV3-2; length: 16; D: NA; J: TRBJ1-1; size: NA; CDR3: CASSQVGPRGNTEAFF; DNA: TGTGCCAGCAGCCAAGTGGGGCCCAGGGGGAACACTGAAGCTTTCTTT
V: TRBV7-9; length: 15; D: NA; J: TRBJ1-4; size: NA; CDR3: CASSSTGYGYEKLFF; DNA: TGTGCCAGCAGCTCCACAGGGTATGGATACGAAAAACTGTTTTTT
V: TRBV5-1; length: 15; D: NA; J: TRBJ2-7; size: NA; CDR3: CASSPVWRGTYEQYF; DNA: TGCGCCAGCAGCCCCGTCTGGCGGGGCACCTACGAGCAGTACTTC
V: TRBV5-1; length: 16; D: NA; J: TRBJ1-3; size: NA; CDR3: CASSTKPTDSGNTIYF; DNA: TGCGCCAGCAGCACAAAACCGACAGACTCTGGAAACACCATATATTTT
V: TRBV18; length: 15; D: TRBD2; J: TRBJ2-1; size: NA; CDR3: CASSPLGGGAVEQFF; DNA: TGTGCCAGCTCACCCCTGGGCGGGGGGGCGGTTGAGCAGTTCTTC
V: TRBV10-3; length: 11; D: NA; J: TRBJ1-2; size: NA; CDR3: CATRGSTGYTF; DNA: TGTGCCACCCGTGGCTCCACGGGCTACACCTTC
V: TRBV7-6; length: 15; D: NA; J: TRBJ1-1; size: NA; CDR3: CASSLVGTFGTEAFF; DNA: TGTGCCAGCAGCTTAGTGGGGACATTCGGGACTGAAGCTTTCTTT
V: TRBV5-1; length: 14; D: NA; J: TRBJ2-7; size: NA; CDR3: CASSLAGHPNEQYF; DNA: TGCGCCAGCAGCTTGGCTGGACACCCCAACGAGCAGTACTTC
V: TRBV9; length: 16; D: NA; J: TRBJ2-3; size: NA; CDR3: CASSEGDTGQADTQYF; DNA: TGTGCCAGCAGCGAAGGGGACACAGGGCAAGCAGATACGCAGTATTTT
V: TRBV9; length: 14; D: NA; J: TRBJ1-1; size: NA; CDR3: CASSVGGLGTEAFF; DNA: TGTGCCAGCAGCGTAGGAGGGCTGGGCACTGAAGCTTTCTTT
V: TRBV19; length: 14; D: NA; J: TRBJ2-1; size: NA; CDR3: CASSLLGGYNEQFF; DNA: TGTGCCAGTAGTCTACTAGGCGGCTACAATGAGCAGTTCTTC
V: TRBV7-2; length: 19; D: TRBD1; J: TRBJ1-3; size: NA; CDR3: CASSFQRSGTGATGNTIYF; DNA: TGTGCCAGCAGCTTTCAGAGATCGGGGACAGGGGCGACTGGAAACACCATATATTTT
V: TRBV2; length: 14; D: NA; J: TRBJ1-2; size: NA; CDR3: CASSDPTGNYGYTF; DNA: TGTGCCAGCAGTGACCCGACAGGCAATTATGGCTACACCTTC
V: TRBV19; length: 19; D: TRBD1; J: TRBJ2-3; size: NA; CDR3: CASSQTSGTGVSSTDTQYF; DNA: TGTGCCAGTAGTCAAACCTCCGGGACAGGGGTTTCTAGCACAGATACGCAGTATTTT
V: TRBV5-6; length: 15; D: NA; J: TRBJ1-6; size: NA; CDR3: CASNLRGSGNSPLHF; DNA: TGTGCCAGCAACCTGCGGGGTTCCGGTAATTCACCCCTCCACTTT
V: TRBV6-5; length: 12; D: TRBD1; J: TRBJ1-1; size: NA; CDR3: CASSLQGTEAFF; DNA: TGTGCCAGCAGTTTACAGGGGACTGAAGCTTTCTTT
V: TRBV18; length: 16; D: TRBD2; J: TRBJ2-1; size: NA; CDR3: CASSARLAGVYNEQFF; DNA: TGTGCCAGCTCAGCCCGACTAGCGGGGGTGTACAATGAGCAGTTCTTC
V: TRBV5-5; length: 14; D: NA; J: TRBJ2-6; size: NA; CDR3: CASTISSGANVLTF; DNA: TGTGCCAGCACAATTAGCTCTGGGGCCAACGTCCTGACTTTC
V: TRBV7-9; length: 15; D: TRBD1; J: TRBJ2-7; size: NA; CDR3: CASSLRDRGPGEQYF; DNA: TGTGCCAGCAGCCTGCGGGACAGGGGGCCGGGGGAGCAGTACTTC
V: TRBV6-6; length: 14; D: NA; J: TRBJ2-2; size: NA; CDR3: CASFDPGGTGELFF; DNA: TGTGCCAGCTTTGACCCAGGTGGAACCGGGGAGCTGTTTTTT
V: TRBV9; length: 15; D: TRBD1; J: TRBJ2-1; size: once; CDR3: CASSVDRGIVGEQFF; DNA: TGTGCCAGCAGCGTTGACAGGGGAATCGTTGGTGAGCAGTTCTTC
V: TRBV7-2; length: 12; D: NA; J: TRBJ1-2; size: NA; CDR3: CASSHNRAGYTF; DNA: TGTGCCAGCAGTCATAACAGGGCTGGCTACACCTTC
V: TRBV5-6; length: 18; D: NA; J: TRBJ1-1; size: NA; CDR3: CASSFWGQGVRMNTEAFF; DNA: TGTGCCAGCAGCTTCTGGGGGCAGGGAGTAAGGATGAACACTGAAGCTTTCTTT
V: TRBV6-4; length: 13; D: NA; J: TRBJ1-2; size: NA; CDR3: CASSDWTVFGYTF; DNA: TGTGCCAGCAGTGACTGGACAGTGTTTGGCTACACCTTC
V: TRBV10-2; length: 13; D: NA; J: TRBJ1-5; size: NA; CDR3: CASSETSYQPQHF; DNA: TGCGCCAGCAGTGAGACCAGTTATCAGCCCCAGCATTTT
V: TRBV6-2/TRBV6-3; length: 11; D: NA; J: TRBJ1-5; size: NA; CDR3: CASSHGGFPLF; DNA: TGTGCCAGCAGTCACGGTGGGTTCCCACTATTT
V: TRBV7-6; length: 15; D: TRBD2; J: TRBJ2-5; size: few; CDR3: CASSKQQAGAETQYF; DNA: TGTGCCAGCAGCAAGCAACAAGCGGGGGCAGAGACCCAGTACTTC
V: TRBV24-1; length: 16; D: TRBD2; J: TRBJ2-5; size: NA; CDR3: CATSDLNGTSAETQYF; DNA: TGTGCCACCAGTGATTTGAATGGGACTAGTGCTGAGACCCAGTACTTC
V: TRBV4-1; length: 15; D: TRBD1; J: TRBJ2-7; size: many; CDR3: CASSLDLTGTYEQYF; DNA: TGCGCCAGCAGCCTGGACTTGACAGGGACCTACGAGCAGTACTTC